Below are 21 T cell receptor beta chains sequenced from a single sample in a study of blood T cell repertoires in COVID-19. This table comes from immunoSEQ multiplex PCR, and its TCRdb copy is limited to in-frame clones, with some not included. The table shows over 85,000 clones, with 87% occurring only once. Sequenced input: peripheral blood. These receptors all stem from a human donor in a cohort sampled during active COVID-19.

Ten or more counts support this clone. The V gene is TRBV2, the J gene TRBJ1-6; 10 bases map to TRBD1. Trimming cost V 9 bases and J 5 bases; bases outside gene matches: 10. CDR1 and CDR2 from the germline V gene are SNHLY and FYNNEI. The CDR3 is made up of 16 amino acids. In nucleotides, the CDR3 is TGTGCCAGTAATAGACAGGGGGCTAAAAATAATTCACCCCTCCACTTT. Amino acids: CASNRQGAKNNSPLHF.

J is TRBJ2-7 and V is TRBV18; possible D gene TRBD2, 6 bases. With 4 bases removed from V and 5 bases from J, the gap between germline ends came to 15 bases. Germline V gene sequence: CDR1 KGHSH, CDR2 LQKENI. The CDR3 loop spans 14 amino acids. CDR3 nucleotides: TGTGCCAGCTCACTCCTTTCTCCGGGAGACGAGCAGTACTTC. It codes for CASSLLSPGDEQYF.

Here the CDR3 DNA reads TGTGCCAGCAGCTTAACGGGACTAGGCTACAATGAGCAGTTCTTC. Translation gives CASSLTGLGYNEQFF. This rearrangement joins TRBV7-3 to TRBJ2-1, with 8 bases lining up with TRBD2. V dropped 0 bases and J dropped 3; count of bases not matched to a gene: 1. The CDR3 loop spans 15 amino acids. Germline assignment: CDR1 SGHTA and CDR2 FQGTGA.

This clone appeared many times. This chain uses TRBV3-1 (or the pseudogene TRBV3-2) with TRBJ1-1, with TRBD1 identical over 7 bases. Germline V gene sequence: CDR1 LGHDT, CDR2 YNNKEL (reference sequence). CDR3 length: 15 amino acids. Losses at the gene ends were 4 bases for V and 2 bases for J; bases not matched to a gene: 7. CDR3 loop: CASSLTTGTNTEAFF. In nucleotides, the CDR3 is TGTGCCAGCAGCCTTACGACAGGGACCAACACTGAAGCTTTCTTT.

The chain combines TRBV3-1 (or the pseudogene TRBV3-2) with TRBJ2-2; TRBD2 matches at 8 bases. The V gene end was trimmed by 2 bases and the J gene end by 3 bases; junction bases not matched to a gene: 8. The CDR3 covers 17 residues. Germline CDR1 and CDR2: LGHDT and YNNKEL (reference sequence). For the CDR3, the DNA is TGTGCCAGCAGCCAAATGACTAGCGTAAGATACACCGGGGAGCTGTTTTTT. Translation: CASSQMTSVRYTGELFF.

This clone was seen a single time. The rearrangement joins TRBV24-1 to TRBJ2-1, with 8 bases identical to TRBD1. Germline assignment: CDR1 KGHDR and CDR2 SFDVKD. This CDR3 is 17 amino acids long. The V gene end was trimmed by 2 bases and the J gene end by 0 bases; junction bases not matched to a gene: 5. The chain's CDR3 is CATSDSPGGYSYNEQFF. CDR3 coding DNA: TGTGCCACCAGTGATTCCCCAGGGGGCTACTCCTACAATGAGCAGTTCTTC.

This clone has ten or more counts. V gene TRBV6-5 combines with J gene TRBJ2-6; a weak D match, TRBD1 (5 bases). In germline, CDR1 is MNHEY, CDR2 SVGAGI. Deletions cut 4 bases from V and 0 bases from J, with 10 bases between. The CDR3 totals 16 residues. The CDR3 loop is CASSSRQTSGANVLTF. CDR3 bases: TGTGCCAGCAGTTCCCGACAGACCTCTGGGGCCAACGTCCTGACTTTC.

This clone appeared a single time. This chain joins TRBV28 and TRBJ2-5, with 10 bases fitting TRBD1. CDR1 is MDHEN and CDR2 is SYDVKM in the germline V gene. J was trimmed by 5 bases and V by 5 bases; bases with no gene match: 8. The length of the CDR3 is 15 residues. The chain's CDR3 is CASSIPTGGAETQYF. The CDR3 DNA sequence: TGTGCCAGCAGTATACCGACAGGGGGCGCGGAGACCCAGTACTTC.

This rearrangement joins TRBV19 to TRBJ1-5, with TRBD1 matching 9 bases. From germline, CDR1 is LNHDA and CDR2 SQIVND (reference sequence). This CDR3 region has 18 residues. The J segment lost 7 bases and the V segment lost 3 bases, leaving 16 bases of the junction unmatched. The CDR3 DNA follows: TGTGCCAGTAGTATCAAGGGCCGGAGGACAGGGGTTCGACAGCCCCAGCATTTT. Translating it yields CASSIKGRRTGVRQPQHF.

This clone has only a few counts. The chain joins TRBV19 to TRBJ1-1, with a possible D match to TRBD1 (6 bases). There are 14 residues in the CDR3. Germline V gene lookup returns CDR1 LNHDA and CDR2 SQIVND (reference sequence). The V and J ends lost 3 bases and 1 base respectively, with 9 bases between them. The CDR3 DNA follows: TGTGCCAGTAGTATCTTACAGGGGAACACTGAAGCTTTCTTT. This codes for CASSILQGNTEAFF.

The chain carries TRBV6-2 or TRBV6-3 and TRBJ2-1; 8 bases agree with TRBD2. Germline CDR1 MNHEY, CDR2 SVGEGT. The CDR3 is 16 residues long. Germline trimming cut 1 base from V and 4 bases from J; bases unmatched to any gene: 6. The CDR3, as DNA: TGTGCCAGCAGTTACTTAAGCGGGAGAGGTTACAATGAGCAGTTCTTC. Translation: CASSYLSGRGYNEQFF.

This clone has just one count. The CDR3 protein is CASGTGANSPLHF. CDR3 DNA: TGTGCCAGCGGGACAGGGGCGAATTCACCCCTCCACTTT. This rearrangement joins TRBV6-6 to TRBJ1-6; TRBD1 matches at 10 bases. The germline V gene has CDR1 MNHNY and CDR2 SVGAGI (reference sequence). This CDR3 contains 13 residues. J was trimmed by 7 bases and V by 8 bases; bases with no gene match: 2.

The chain links TRBV10-2 to TRBJ2-7; TRBD2 agrees at 10 bases. This CDR3 spans 18 amino acids. V shed 5 bases, J shed 5 bases, and the junction held 18 bases outside the gene matches. Germline loops: CDR1 WSHSY, CDR2 SAAADI. This CDR3 is CASSLSGRGASGSNEQYF. CDR3 DNA sequence: TGCGCCAGCAGTTTATCCGGGAGAGGCGCTAGCGGGAGCAACGAGCAGTACTTC.

The chain links TRBV5-4 to TRBJ2-7; TRBD1 matches 9 bases. J lost 5 bases, V lost 1 base, and 10 bases had no gene match. This CDR3 contains 16 residues. Germline lookup yields CDR1 SGHNT and CDR2 YYREEE (reference sequence). The CDR3 is CASSLLTGQGLDEQYF. CDR3 nucleotide sequence: TGTGCCAGCAGCTTGTTGACGGGACAGGGTCTCGACGAGCAGTACTTC.

In its sample, this clone was seen once. This chain links TRBV9 with TRBJ2-3; 9 bases align to TRBD2. V lost 0 bases to trimming and J lost 3 bases; unmatched junction nucleotides: 8. The CDR3 spans 17 residues. Per the germline V gene, CDR1 is SGDLS and CDR2 is YYNGEE. This CDR3 reads CASSVDWRGGLTDTQYF. In DNA form, the CDR3 reads TGTGCCAGCAGCGTAGATTGGCGGGGGGGCCTAACAGATACGCAGTATTTT.

This clone was seen only a few times. The rearrangement uses TRBV7-9 and TRBJ1-2; TRBD1 aligns across 12 bases. CDR1 and CDR2 from the germline V gene are SEHNR and FQNEAQ (reference sequence). The CDR3 loop spans 17 amino acids. Germline trimming cut 6 bases from V and 7 bases from J; bases unmatched to any gene: 15. The DNA of the CDR3 is TGTGCCAGCAGGGCCGGGACAGGGGGCGGAGGGAGACTTGGCTACACCTTC. Translation gives CASRAGTGGGGRLGYTF.

The V and J genes are TRBV19 and TRBJ2-3, with a weak D call TRBD1 (6 bases). This CDR3 has 13 residues. Germline CDR1 LNHDA, CDR2 SQIVND (reference sequence). V gave up 6 bases and J gave up 9 bases, with 16 bases separating them. The CDR3 DNA reads as TGTGCCAGTAGCCTGAAAGGGGGACGGACGCAGTATTTT. This gives the protein CASSLKGGRTQYF.

J is TRBJ2-1 and V is TRBV6-5; D is ambiguous. From germline, CDR1 is MNHEY and CDR2 SVGAGI. The CDR3 sequence is 14 residues long. V lost 6 bases, J lost 0 bases, and 9 bases lay in between. CDR3 sequence reads: CASRDWSSYNEQFF. The CDR3 nucleotides are TGTGCCAGCAGAGACTGGAGCTCCTACAATGAGCAGTTCTTC.

The genes are TRBV5-4 and TRBJ1-6, with TRBD1 matching over 7 bases. The V segment lost 2 bases and the J segment 7 bases; nucleotides outside the gene matches: 9. This CDR3 is built from 16 residues. Germline CDR1 is SGHNT and CDR2 is YYREEE (reference sequence). For the CDR3, the DNA is TGTGCCAGCAGCTTTGGGCGGGACAGTGCCAATTCACCCCTCCACTTT. Its protein product is CASSFGRDSANSPLHF.

This chain joins TRBV15 and TRBJ1-1, with D unresolved. CDR3 size: 15 residues. Trimming took 0 bases from V and 6 from J, leaving 14 bases between them. Germline-derived CDR1 and CDR2 are LNHNV and YYDKDF (reference sequence). The chain's CDR3 is CATSRDLGRGAEAFF. Written as DNA, the CDR3 is TGTGCCACCAGCAGAGATCTCGGCAGAGGAGCTGAAGCTTTCTTT.

A single count supports this clone. The CDR3, as DNA: TGCGCCAGCAGCGAAGACAGGGAAGAGACCCAGTACTTC. The encoded protein is CASSEDREETQYF. The rearrangement joins TRBV5-1 to TRBJ2-5; 7 positions agree with TRBD1. Per the germline V gene, CDR1 is SGHRS and CDR2 is YFSETQ. V trimming: 4 bases; J trimming: 3 bases; junction bases outside the gene matches: 3. This CDR3 spans 13 amino acids.